This T cell receptor (beta chain) was captured in a study of Ad26.COV2.S vaccination and SARS-CoV-2 variants. Overall study results and limits: Using TCR breadth and depth analyses may have led to underestimated total T cell responses.

The germline gives CDR1 LNHNV, CDR2 YYDKDF (reference sequence). The CDR3 runs to 13 residues. Trimming cost V 0 bases and J 6 bases, with 6 bases left between them. Profiling relied on immunoSEQ multiplex PCR, and the TCRdb table lists in-frame clones only, not all of them. This table has some 320,000 clones, 85% to 90% appearing once. As for this clone: As yet, its antigen is unknown.

Treatment specified: around 19 received Ad26.COV2.S at low or high dose, single or two shots; about 5 received placebo; per-sample allocation not given. Specimen acquisition occurred on day 63 following the initial vaccine or placebo injection. The clonotype was recovered from a person aged 18-60 years who received the Ad26.COV2.S COVID-19 vaccine or a placebo. Sequencing used peripheral blood, obtained in a trial of Ad26.COV2.S vaccine versus placebo. The genes are TRBV15 and TRBJ1-5; D gene unclear. The CDR3 sequence is CATSRETGQPQHF. The CDR3 coding sequence is TGTGCCACCAGCAGAGAGACTGGTCAGCCCCAGCATTTT.